This T cell receptor (beta chain) was captured by sequencing in a study of shared clonotypes between healthy human individuals (dated by TCRdb to about 2020). Broadly, across the study: Three men and a couple of women, aged 18 to 49 years, made up the cohort. For each donor, CD4 naive and CD4 memory were each run on three plates, CD8 naive on two plates, and CD8 memory on one plate. Blood TCR repertoires of about 5 healthy adults were deeply sequenced to estimate repertoire size and the extent of clonotype sharing between individuals. Libraries were prepared and TCR repertoires were sequenced by different laboratories using diverse techniques, in order to increase sequencing depth and limit assay-specific biases. Per donor, leukapheresis produced somewhere between about 0.94 and 9.5 billion PBMCs.

What the authors observed across the whole study: Approximately 5% of naive CD4, 3.5% of naive CD8, about 2.5% of memory CD4, and about 0.4% of memory CD8 clonotypes were shared across a few donors. Rarefaction of sorted-subset datasets indicated incomplete sequencing despite the large sequencing depth. Larger estimated clonotype richness was generally found for naive subsets than for memory subsets. The small number of donors limited the genetic and exposure-history diversity represented. Compared with non-shared clonotypes, the clonotypes found in all four sorted-subset donors had higher generation probabilities. Pairwise subsampling indicated that sequencing depth was expected to affect the degree of clonotype sharing among donors. Sampling was limited to blood, and TCR repertoires in tissue likely differ from TCR repertoires in blood.

Using the deep immunoSEQ assay, TCR CDR3 regions were amplified from genomic DNA by multiplex PCR. Extracted genomic DNA from each cell subset was distributed evenly across all wells of several immunoSEQ 96-well plates, and each plate was treated as a replicate. For sorted subsets, approximately 200 ng of genomic DNA, equivalent to 30,000 or so T cell genomes, went into each replicate PCR. The purified libraries were quantified using a Qubit 3.0 fluorometer, sized with a Bioanalyzer 2100, and then quantified again using the KAPA Library Quantification kit. A separate single-read 150-cycle Illumina NextSeq 550 flow cell was used to sequence each immunoSEQ 96-well plate. On the study's bioinformatics: Because the immunoSEQ output included only junctional sequences and no quality scores, the filtering could not be the same as the filtering used for full-length reads. To assign V/J genes and CDR3, sequences were annotated against IMGT germline references using PyIR, a Python wrapper for IgBLAST v1.9. Reads were filtered out if the reads had weak V/J assignments (E-value above 1e-6), no CDR3, stop codons, out-of-frame junctions, or ambiguous translated residues. V3J clonotypes were defined by identical inferred V gene, J gene, and CDR3 amino acid sequence. The percentage overlap between two repertoires was calculated by dividing the number of shared unique clonotypes by the size of the smaller repertoire. Richness of each repertoire was evaluated using RTK rarefaction, the Chao1 estimator, and Recon v2.1 estimates of unobserved clonotypes. OLGA was used to compute generation probabilities for all TCRbeta clonotypes that the gDNA method yielded from a few donors. Sourced from immuneACCESS, this table was stored by TCRdb with only in-frame sequences that have V and J called. A share of the clones is absent; for the studies checked, an unresolved V gene accounts for under half, and the remainder has no known explanation. V and J calls plus clone size are reproduced from that table; the DNA served to infer D and trimming. Counted in this sample were under 2,000,000 clones; approximately 95% of them appeared once. Of the sample, 1% to 1.5% is held by the ten largest clones.

Per the germline V gene, MGHRA is the CDR1 and YSYEKL is the CDR2. V loses 1 base of germline sequence and J loses 2 bases, and the interval between the two ends is 9 bases. The CDR3 holds 14 amino acids from the cysteine to the phenylalanine. The sequence is cut down to CDR3 DNA, 42 bases in frame from base 1. For the CD8 naive samples, CD45RO-negative cells were positively selected for CCR7, yielding a CD45RA+CCR7+ population from which TemRA cells were excluded. The donors were healthy, HIV-negative adults who had no recently reported acute infections or vaccinations. All donors were Caucasian adults living in Nashville, Tennessee, USA. After blood collection by leukapheresis, PBMCs were isolated using Ficoll-Histopaque density gradient centrifugation and then cryopreserved in the vapor phase of liquid nitrogen. Purity and quantity of every magnetically sorted T cell population were checked by analytical flow cytometry. Each sorted fraction had its genomic DNA isolated and then quantified by UV absorbance on a Nanodrop 2000c.

With respect to this clone: The antigen this receptor binds is unknown. Base qualities were left out, and no much larger clone turns up one base away.

Sequences were obtained from naive CD8+ T cells sorted from blood. The cell subset or site label on this specimen signifies: CD45RA+CCR7+. The rearranged segments are TRBV4-1 and TRBJ2-7; a tentative D call is TRBD2 (5 bases match). This clonotype originated in a man between 18 and 35 years old in good health. The CDR3 protein is CASSQAKRTYEQYF. The base sequence is TGCGCCAGCAGCCAAGCAAAGCGGACCTACGAGCAGTACTTC.